This T cell receptor (beta chain) was captured by sequencing in a study of blood T cells in healthy people across ages. General study points: TCR beta diversity per million T cells fell roughly linearly with age.

Comments on this clonotype: Antigen unknown. Germline and junction disagree at one end, which may indicate a read error.

Next came a second PCR, run for roughly 6 to 11 cycles, which used a sample-barcoded 5' primer along with a J-beta primer mix. TCRdb ran MiXCR on the 5' RACE reads and lists one entry per CDR3 protein. The profile shows 580,000 or so distinct CDR3 sequences, around 48% of them singletons. This CDR3 has 17 residues. The germline gives CDR1 SGDLS, CDR2 YYNGEE. Caucasian individuals from Russia who were healthy and aged about 6 to 90 acted as donors. The J gene is TRBJ2-1, the V gene TRBV9; D possibly corresponds to TRBD2 (7 bases). The specimen was blood. The clonotype originates from an elderly man in good health. The CDR3 DNA is TGTGCCAACAGCGTAGGGGGATGGTGGCGGGAGCGCAATGAGCAGTTCTTC. Translating gives CANSVGGWWRERNEQFF. The full variable domain, its missing parts supplied by reference TRBV9 and TRBJ2-1, is DSGVTQTPKHLITATGQRVTLRCSPRSGDLSVYWYQQSLDQGLQFLIQYYNGEERAKGNILERFSAQQFPDLHSELNLSSLELGDSALYFCANSVGGWWRERNEQFFGPGTRLTVL.